This T cell receptor beta chain stems from a study of OX40 agonist ivuxolimab in advanced cancers. About the full investigation: Ivuxolimab was an agonistic, fully human IgG2 monoclonal antibody directed against OX40 (CD134), a costimulatory receptor. Intravenous ivuxolimab was administered to patients every 2 weeks at six dose levels: 0.01, 0.1, 0.3, 1.5, 3 and 10 mg/kg. Of the 50 to 55 patients in dose escalation, 19 had hepatocellular carcinoma, some 15 had melanoma, 9 had renal cell carcinoma and 9 had head and neck cancer. In the dose-escalation cohort, roughly 82% of patients were male, and the mean age was around 65 years with a range of roughly 20 to 85. Prior anti-PD-1, anti-PD-L1 or anti-CTLA-4 therapy was permitted, and checkpoint inhibitors had been received by around 39% of dose-escalation patients. Partial responses were achieved by three dose-escalation patients, of whom one had hepatocellular carcinoma and two had cutaneous melanoma. The purpose of peripheral TCRbeta sequencing was to test whether ivuxolimab changed TCR sequence diversity and led to clonal T-cell expansion. The monotherapy dose-escalation portion (N of about 52 patients) of the phase I ivuxolimab trial is reported in the paper.

Genomic DNA was extracted from sorted cells for sequencing of the TCRbeta CDR3 region. The immunoSEQ Assay was used for sequencing of TCRbeta CDR3 regions. The clones in this table, taken by TCRdb from immuneACCESS, are in-frame only. Not every clone is retained; where verified, under half of the shortfall comes from an unresolved V gene, and the cause of the rest is unknown. The sample table records about 50,000 clones; about 79% of these occur just once. More than 1.2% of the sample is held by the ten biggest clonotypes. Study-wide findings and limitations: Partial responders in the 0.1-3.0 mg/kg groups had among the lowest normalized peripheral clonal expansion, especially among CD8+ T cells. At doses from 0.1 to 3.0 mg/kg, clonal expansion was seen in both CD4+ and CD8+ blood T cells between baseline and week 6. Which antigens the clonally expanded peripheral T cells were specific for was not determined. After ivuxolimab, expanded clones were on average more numerous among CD8+ T cells than among CD4+ T cells. Low levels of normalized T-cell clonal expansion were also shown by some nonresponding patients.

Patients with a history of autoimmune disease or receiving systemic immunosuppression were excluded from the trial. Peripheral blood for TCR sequencing was collected from all dose cohorts at baseline, on cycle 4 day 1, and on cycle 7 day 1. Samples were obtained from an open-label, multicenter, first-in-human phase I dose-escalation trial of ivuxolimab. Adults with locally advanced or metastatic head and neck squamous cell, hepatocellular, melanoma or renal cell carcinoma were enrolled in the trial. Before TCR sequencing, CD4+ T cells and CD8+ T cells were sorted from peripheral blood as separate populations. A word on this clone: Its binding antigen is unknown. Base qualities are not provided; no much larger clone lies one nucleotide away.

Between the V and J ends, shortened by 0 bases and 6 bases respectively, the junction contains 21 bases. Per the germline V gene, SGHDN is the CDR1 and FVKESK is the CDR2. Reading from cysteine to phenylalanine, the CDR3 counts 18 amino acids. CDR3 DNA is the only sequence kept; it has 54 bases, read in frame from the first base. The V gene is TRBV14 and the J gene is TRBJ2-1, with the D segment identity uncertain. The TCR comes from an adult with an advanced solid tumor such as melanoma, head and neck, liver or kidney cancer. Sample: CD4+ or CD8+ T cells sorted from blood, taken in a trial of the OX40 agonist ivuxolimab. This receptor carries the CDR3 CASSQEKANNPFRNEQFF. The sequenced DNA is TGTGCCAGCAGCCAAGAAAAAGCGAACAACCCGTTTCGCAATGAGCAGTTCTTC.